The 27 T cell receptor beta chains listed next were all sequenced from one sample in a study of regulatory T cells in long-lasting Graves disease. Time point here: newly diagnosed GD, antithyroid drugs for less than 3 months. There was RNA extracted from PBMCs, and the TCR library was made from it. Arm-PCR of CDR3 regions and iRepertoire HTBI primers were used to build TCR beta libraries. From the multiplex PCR reads, TCRdb called clonotypes with MiXCR, one entry per CDR3 protein. The repertoire has hundreds of thousands of distinct CDR3 sequences, 15% of them found once; the top ten carry about 8.2%. A further study also used this sample, focusing on T cells in Graves' hyperthyroidism and ophthalmopathy.

Sequences were derived from peripheral blood mononuclear cells (PBMCs), sampled at new diagnosis, from a patient treated with antithyroid drugs. These receptors all come from a woman between 40 and 55 years old with Graves disease.

This clonotype was recorded many times. The genes are TRBV19 and TRBJ2-2, with D hard to call. The V and J ends lost 6 bases and 4 bases respectively, with 15 bases between them. This CDR3 has 15 amino acids. The germline V gene encodes CDR1 LNHDA and CDR2 SQIVND (reference sequence). This chain's CDR3 is CASSPLPGSTGELFF. The CDR3 DNA follows: TGTGCCAGTAGCCCGCTCCCGGGTTCCACCGGGGAGCTGTTTTTT.

This clonotype was recorded many times. This chain connects TRBV28 to TRBJ2-4, with D hard to call. Germline CDR1 is MDHEN and CDR2 is SYDVKM. This CDR3 has 14 amino acids. V was pared by 2 bases and J by 3 bases, with 8 bases between. The CDR3 nucleotides read TGTGCCAGCAGTTTAGGGTTCGTCAAAAACATTCAGTACTTC. Translated, it gives CASSLGFVKNIQYF.

The V call is TRBV6-1, the J call TRBJ1-2; D might be TRBD1 (6 bases). Per the germline V gene, CDR1 is MNHNS and CDR2 is SASEGT. Trimming removed 4 bases from V and 14 bases from J, with 20 bases in between. The CDR3 is made up of 13 amino acids. CDR3 sequence: CASSVFRTDSGTF. CDR3 nucleotides: TGTGCCAGCAGTGTATTCCGGACAGACTCTGGGACCTTC.

In its sample, this clonotype was seen many times. V gene TRBV6-1 combines with J gene TRBJ1-1; 8 nucleotides agree with TRBD1. Germline V gives CDR1 MNHNS, CDR2 SASEGT. The CDR3 spans 13 residues. Trimming cost V 10 bases and J 4 bases; bases outside gene matches: 8. DNA of the CDR3: TGTGCCACCGAGACAGGGGTTGGCACTGAAGCTTTCTTT. Its protein product is CATETGVGTEAFF.

This clonotype is deemed large. V is TRBV9 and J is TRBJ2-7; D might be TRBD1 (5 bases). V was pared by 0 bases and J by 6 bases, with 16 bases between. This CDR3 comprises 15 residues. The V gene's germline CDR1 is SGDLS and CDR2 YYNGEE. CDR3 bases: TGTGCCAGCAGCGTAGTAAGTACAGGCATTGGCGAGCAGTACTTC. This translates into CASSVVSTGIGEQYF.

This clonotype has a handful of counts. The chain carries TRBV7-2 and TRBJ1-5; D call uncertain. V was trimmed by 1 base and J by 5 bases, leaving 6 bases between them. Germline assignment: CDR1 SGHTA and CDR2 FQGNSA. CDR3 length equals 13 residues. The CDR3 coding sequence is TGTGCCAGCAGCTTAGTGTTGGATCAGCCCCAGCATTTT. Its translation: CASSLVLDQPQHF.

This clonotype was seen ten or more times. J is TRBJ1-2 and V is TRBV28; 7 bases are shared with TRBD1. Germline V gives CDR1 MDHEN, CDR2 SYDVKM. The CDR3 spans 14 residues. With 2 bases clipped from V and 7 bases from J, the junction kept 7 bases outside the gene matches. DNA of the CDR3: TGTGCCAGCAGTTTAATCGACAGGGCTGCTGGCTACACCTTC. It is translated as CASSLIDRAAGYTF.

In its sample, this clonotype was seen many times. This sequence joins TRBV2 and TRBJ2-1, with 11 bases that match TRBD2. This CDR3 is 16 amino acids long. Germline assignment: CDR1 SNHLY and CDR2 FYNNEI. J lost 5 bases, V lost 6 bases, and 9 bases had no gene match. The CDR3 sequence is CASRERPGLADNEQFF. The CDR3, as DNA: TGTGCCAGCAGGGAACGACCGGGACTAGCGGACAATGAGCAGTTCTTC.

This clonotype occurred many times. The rearrangement links TRBV5-6 to TRBJ2-1, with a possible D match to TRBD2 (5 bases). Looked up from germline, CDR1 is SGHDT and CDR2 is YYEEEE. The V gene lost 0 bases and the J gene lost 6 bases, with 13 bases spanning the gap. This CDR3 has 15 amino acids. CDR3 sequence: CASSLEVSAVNEQFF. DNA of the CDR3: TGTGCCAGCAGCTTGGAGGTTAGCGCTGTCAATGAGCAGTTCTTC. The full variable domain, in which reference TRBV5-6 and TRBJ2-1 provide the parts outside the CDR3, is DAGVTQSPTHLIKTRGQQVTLRCSPKSGHDTVSWYQQALGQGPQFIFQYYEEEERQRGNFPDRFSGHQFPNYSSELNVNALLLGDSALYLCASSLEVSAVNEQFFGPGTRLTVL.

This rearrangement joins TRBV6-1 to TRBJ2-7, with D tentatively TRBD1 or TRBD2 (6 bases each). CDR1 is MNHNS, CDR2 SASEGT, per germline. V lost 6 bases, J lost 2 bases, and 26 bases lay in between. This CDR3 contains 18 residues. The CDR3 DNA sequence: TGTGCCAGCAGCACCACAACCGGGGGCAGGCTAAACCCCTACGAGCAGTACTTC. This gives the protein CASSTTTGGRLNPYEQYF.

This chain joins TRBV5-4 and TRBJ2-2; D assignment may be TRBD1 or TRBD2 (5 bases each). Per the germline V gene, CDR1 is SGHNT and CDR2 is YYREEE (reference sequence). Trimming left V 4 bases short and J 6 bases short, with 19 bases between. CDR3 length: 16 residues. CDR3 sequence (DNA): TGTGCCAGCAGCCCCGCACCACGGGGCAGAGCCGGGGAGCTGTTTTTT. Translating it yields CASSPAPRGRAGELFF.

In this sample, this clonotype turned up many times. This chain joins TRBV6-9 and TRBJ2-5, with a possible D match to TRBD1 (5 bases). Germline CDR1 is MNHGY and CDR2 is SVAAGI. Deletions cut 7 bases from V and 5 bases from J, with 23 bases between. There are 16 residues in the CDR3. The CDR3 loop is CASTYRSVQAVETQYF. The CDR3, as DNA: TGTGCCAGCACTTACAGGTCGGTACAGGCGGTGGAGACCCAGTACTTC.

This clonotype occurred a few times. The chain couples TRBV28 to TRBJ1-2; D possibly corresponds to TRBD1 (6 bases). Germline V gives CDR1 MDHEN, CDR2 SYDVKM. The ends were cut back, 7 bases at V and 8 bases at J, with 23 bases in the middle. CDR3 length: 15 amino acids. CDR3 protein: CASNPSLGALRGYTF. The CDR3 bases are TGTGCCAGCAACCCGTCGTTGGGGGCATTGAGAGGCTACACCTTC.

This clonotype occurred a few times. The V gene is TRBV3-1, the J gene TRBJ2-6, with D possibly TRBD2 on 5 matching bases. The CDR3 loop spans 17 amino acids. The germline V and J ends were trimmed by 2 bases and 2 bases, with 13 bases remaining between them. Germline V gene data show CDR1 as LGHDT and CDR2 as YNNKEL (reference sequence). In nucleotides, the CDR3 is TGTGCCAGCAGCCAATCCGTCGGGGAGCCTGGGGCCAACGTCCTGACTTTC. It specifies CASSQSVGEPGANVLTF.

This clonotype was observed at least ten times. J is TRBJ1-2 and V is TRBV29-1; unclear D gene. CDR3 length: 14 amino acids. V shed 3 bases and J shed 4 bases, with 15 bases lying between them. Germline-derived CDR1 and CDR2 are SQVTM and ANQGSEA. CDR3 in DNA: TGCAGCGTTGAGGACCCTGGAGGGTTCTATGGCTACACCTTC. This encodes CSVEDPGGFYGYTF.

This clonotype was seen many times. This chain uses TRBV6-2 or TRBV6-3 with TRBJ2-1; D is possibly TRBD1 (6 bases). The CDR3 extends over 16 amino acids. V was pared by 0 bases and J by 7 bases, with 16 bases between. Looked up from germline, CDR1 is MNHEY and CDR2 is SVGEGT. The CDR3 DNA reads TGTGCCAGCAGTTACTCGGGGGCAGGGATGGGGAATGAGCAGTTCTTC. Encoded protein: CASSYSGAGMGNEQFF.

The J gene is TRBJ1-3, the V gene TRBV5-1; 7 bases fit TRBD1. The CDR3 runs 17 residues. Germline CDR1 SGHRS, CDR2 YFSETQ. J was trimmed by 3 bases and V by 2 bases; bases with no gene match: 11. The CDR3 reads CASSFAYPGQVGNTIYF. The DNA for the CDR3 is TGCGCCAGCAGCTTTGCCTATCCTGGACAGGTTGGAAACACCATATATTTT.

This clonotype was seen a single time. This chain links TRBV29-1 with TRBJ1-3; 10 bases are shared with TRBD1. Germline values: CDR1 SQVTM, CDR2 ANQGSEA. The CDR3 extends over 15 amino acids. V was pared by 5 bases and J by 4 bases, with 8 bases of the junction left unmatched. CDR3 DNA: TGCAGCGTTAAAGGGGACAGGGGAGAAGGAAACACCATATATTTT. Translated: CSVKGDRGEGNTIYF. The whole variable domain, remainder taken from reference TRBV29-1 and TRBJ1-3, is SAVISQKPSRDICQRGTSLTIQCQVDSQVTMMFWYRQQPGQSLTLIATANQGSEATYESGFVIDKFPISRPNLTFSTLTVSNMSPEDSSIYLCSVKGDRGEGNTIYFGEGSWLTVV.

V usage is TRBV5-1 and J usage is TRBJ2-3; TRBD2 might be the D (7 bases). The CDR3 has 15 amino acids. The germline gives CDR1 SGHRS, CDR2 YFSETQ. V was shortened by 0 bases and J by 5 bases, with 13 bases between the two germline ends. In DNA form, the CDR3 reads TGCGCCAGCAGCTTGGCCGCGGGGGCTGGAGATACGCAGTATTTT. Its translation: CASSLAAGAGDTQYF.

Comment on this clonotype: This may be a read error: a much more frequent sequence differs by one nucleotide. Because the CDR3 is missing its conserved closing phenylalanine or tryptophan, this is likely a read error. The rearrangement uses TRBV20-1 and TRBJ2-5; D is ambiguous. CDR1 is DFQATT and CDR2 is SNEGSKA in the germline V gene (reference sequence). This CDR3 comprises 12 residues. V shed 3 bases and J shed 9 bases, with 14 bases lying between them. The CDR3 loop reads CSASRPPEAQYV. The CDR3 coding sequence is TGCAGTGCTAGTCGGCCCCCCGAGGCCCAGTACGTC.

In this sample, this clonotype turned up many times. J is TRBJ2-1 and V is TRBV7-2; D gene ambiguous. The CDR3 contains 12 residues. The V gene's germline CDR1 is SGHTA and CDR2 FQGNSA. Deletions cut 1 base from V and 7 bases from J, with 5 bases between. The CDR3 DNA follows: TGTGCCAGCAGCTTAGACATTAATGAGCAGTTCTTC. Its translation: CASSLDINEQFF.

With regard to this clonotype: This may be a read error: a much more frequent sequence differs by one nucleotide. The chain combines TRBV28 with TRBJ2-7; unclear D gene. Deletions cut 8 bases from V and 5 bases from J, with 13 bases between. The CDR3 has 12 residues. CDR1 and CDR2 (germline): MDHEN, SYDVKM. CDR3 coding DNA: TGTGCCAGCGGCCTCAAAGGGCACGAGCAGTACTTC. The encoded protein is CASGLKGHEQYF.

This clonotype was counted at least ten times. The chain combines TRBV19 with TRBJ2-1; D assignment may be TRBD1 or TRBD2 (5 bases each). The CDR3 has 14 amino acids. The V end was cut by 3 bases, the J end by 6 bases, with 12 bases between. CDR1 and CDR2 from the germline V gene are LNHDA and SQIVND (reference sequence). This CDR3 reads CASSIPGPSNEQFF. For the CDR3, the DNA is TGTGCCAGTAGTATTCCGGGACCTAGCAATGAGCAGTTCTTC.

This clonotype was counted many times. CDR3 amino acids: CAISVTSGAPGQFF. In nucleotides, the CDR3 is TGTGCCATCAGTGTTACTAGCGGGGCCCCTGGGCAGTTCTTC. This sequence joins TRBV10-3 and TRBJ2-1; 10 bases align to TRBD2. The trim removed 4 bases at V and 12 bases at J, leaving 9 bases unmatched. Germline CDR1 ENHRY, CDR2 SYGVKD. The CDR3 consists of 14 residues.

Comment on this clonotype: One junction end does not reproduce the germline sequence, and a read error may be involved. As DNA, the CDR3 is TGCGCCAGCAGCTTAATGACAGGGACGGAAACTGAAGCTTGCTTT. Translation: CASSLMTGTETEACF. The chain has TRBV5-1 and TRBJ1-1; 7 positions match TRBD1. CDR1 and CDR2 from the germline V gene are SGHRS and YFSETQ. The CDR3 has 15 residues.

In this sample, this clonotype turned up once. The junction shows a germline mismatch at one end, possibly a read error. CDR3 nucleotides: TGTGTCAGCAGGGAACCCGAATACCTGAACACTGAAGCTTTCTTT. It codes for CVSREPEYLNTEAFF. The gene calls are TRBV28 and TRBJ1-1, with D perhaps matching TRBD1 (5 bases). The length of the CDR3 is 15 residues. The germline gives CDR1 MDHEN, CDR2 SYDVKM.

This clonotype was seen a handful of times. The chain is built from TRBV7-8 and TRBJ1-2, with D tentatively TRBD1 (5 bases). CDR1 and CDR2 (germline): SGHVS, FQNEAQ. The CDR3 is 15 residues long. The V gene lost 1 base and the J gene lost 4 bases, with 13 bases spanning the gap. DNA of the CDR3: TGTGCCAGCAGCTTAGGGGTCGGGACCAGCTATGGCTACACCTTC. This encodes CASSLGVGTSYGYTF.